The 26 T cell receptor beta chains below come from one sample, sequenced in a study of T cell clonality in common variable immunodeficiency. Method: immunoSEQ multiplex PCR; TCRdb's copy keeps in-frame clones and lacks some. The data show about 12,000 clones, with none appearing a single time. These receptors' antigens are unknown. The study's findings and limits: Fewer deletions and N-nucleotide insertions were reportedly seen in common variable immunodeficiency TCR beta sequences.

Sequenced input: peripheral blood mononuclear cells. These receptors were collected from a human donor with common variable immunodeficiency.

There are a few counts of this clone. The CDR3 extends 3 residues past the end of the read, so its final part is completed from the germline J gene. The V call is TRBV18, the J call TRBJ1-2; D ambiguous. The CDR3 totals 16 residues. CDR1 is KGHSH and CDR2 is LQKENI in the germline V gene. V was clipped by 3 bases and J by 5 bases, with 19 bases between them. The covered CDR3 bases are TGTGCCAGCTCACCGGAAGCGAGTCGACCCTTTTATGGC. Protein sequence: CASSPEASRPFYG. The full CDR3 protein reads CASSPEASRPFYGYTF.

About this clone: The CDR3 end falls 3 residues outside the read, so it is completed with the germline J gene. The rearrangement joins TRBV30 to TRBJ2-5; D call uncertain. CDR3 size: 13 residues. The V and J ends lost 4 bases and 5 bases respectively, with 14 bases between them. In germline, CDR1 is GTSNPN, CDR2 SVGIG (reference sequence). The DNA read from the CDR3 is TGTGCCTGGACGGAGAGGCGGCGGGAGACC. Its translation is CAWTERRRET. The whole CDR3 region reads CAWTERRRETQYF.

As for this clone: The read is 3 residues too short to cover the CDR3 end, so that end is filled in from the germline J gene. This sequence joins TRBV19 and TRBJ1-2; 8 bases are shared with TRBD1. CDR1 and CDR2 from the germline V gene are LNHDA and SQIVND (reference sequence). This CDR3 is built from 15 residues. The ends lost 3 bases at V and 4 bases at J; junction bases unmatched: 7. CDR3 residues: CASSMGGQDLYGYTF. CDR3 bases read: TGTGCCAGTAGTATGGGGGGACAGGACCTCTATGGC.

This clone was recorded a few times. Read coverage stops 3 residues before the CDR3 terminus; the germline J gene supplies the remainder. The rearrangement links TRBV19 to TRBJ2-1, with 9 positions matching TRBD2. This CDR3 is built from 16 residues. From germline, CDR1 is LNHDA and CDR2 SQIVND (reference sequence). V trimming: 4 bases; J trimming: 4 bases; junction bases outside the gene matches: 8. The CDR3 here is CASSTRRLAEYNEQFF. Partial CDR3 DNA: TGTGCCAGTAGTACAAGAAGACTAGCGGAGTACAATGAG. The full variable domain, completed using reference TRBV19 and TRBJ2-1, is DGGITQSPKYLFRKEGQNVTLSCEQNLNHDAMYWYRQDPGQGLRLIYYSQIVNDFQKGDIAEGYSVSREKKESFPLTVTSAQKNPTAFYLCASSTRRLAEYNEQFFGPGTRLTVL.

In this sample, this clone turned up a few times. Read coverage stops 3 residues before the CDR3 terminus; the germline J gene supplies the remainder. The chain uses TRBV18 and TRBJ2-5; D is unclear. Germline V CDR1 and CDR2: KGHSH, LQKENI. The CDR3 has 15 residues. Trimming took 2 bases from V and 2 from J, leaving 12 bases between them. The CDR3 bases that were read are TGTGCCAGCTCACCATTCGGTCAAAAACAAGAGACC. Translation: CASSPFGQKQET. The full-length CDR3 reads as CASSPFGQKQETQYF.

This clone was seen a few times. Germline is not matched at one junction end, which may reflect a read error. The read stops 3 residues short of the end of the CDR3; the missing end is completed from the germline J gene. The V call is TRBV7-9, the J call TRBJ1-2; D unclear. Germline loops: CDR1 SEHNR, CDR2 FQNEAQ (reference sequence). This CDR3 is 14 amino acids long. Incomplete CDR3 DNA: TGTTCCAGCAGCTTGATACACGGACTGGATGGC. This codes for CSSSLIHGLDG. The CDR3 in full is CSSSLIHGLDGYTF. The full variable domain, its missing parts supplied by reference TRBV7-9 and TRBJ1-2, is DTGVSQNPRHKITKRGQNVTFRCDPISEHNRLYWYRQTLGQGPEFLTYFQNEAQLEKSRLLSDRFSAERPKGSFSTLEIQRTEQGDSAMYLCSSSLIHGLDGYTFGSGTRLTVV.

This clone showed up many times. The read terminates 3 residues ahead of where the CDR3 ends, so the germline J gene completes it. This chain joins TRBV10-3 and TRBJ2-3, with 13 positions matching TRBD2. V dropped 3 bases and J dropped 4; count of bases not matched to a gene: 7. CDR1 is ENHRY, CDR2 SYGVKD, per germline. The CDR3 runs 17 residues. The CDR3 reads CAISDRQLAGGPDTQYF. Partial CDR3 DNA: TGTGCCATCAGTGACCGACAACTAGCGGGGGGGCCAGATACG.

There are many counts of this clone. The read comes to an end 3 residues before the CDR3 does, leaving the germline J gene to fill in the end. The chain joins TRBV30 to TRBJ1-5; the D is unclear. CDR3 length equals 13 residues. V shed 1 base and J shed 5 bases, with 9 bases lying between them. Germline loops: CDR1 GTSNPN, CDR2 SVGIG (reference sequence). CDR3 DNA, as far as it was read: TGTGCCTGGAGTGCGGCAGGAGATCAGCCC. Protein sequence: CAWSAAGDQP. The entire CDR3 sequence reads CAWSAAGDQPQHF.

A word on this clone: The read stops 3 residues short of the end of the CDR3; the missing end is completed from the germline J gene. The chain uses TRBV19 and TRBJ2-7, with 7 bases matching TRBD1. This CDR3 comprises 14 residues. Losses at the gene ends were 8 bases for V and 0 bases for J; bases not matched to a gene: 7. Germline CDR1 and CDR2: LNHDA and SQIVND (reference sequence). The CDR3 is CASQTGTSSYEQYF. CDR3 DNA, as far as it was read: TGTGCCAGTCAGACAGGGACAAGCTCCTACGAG.

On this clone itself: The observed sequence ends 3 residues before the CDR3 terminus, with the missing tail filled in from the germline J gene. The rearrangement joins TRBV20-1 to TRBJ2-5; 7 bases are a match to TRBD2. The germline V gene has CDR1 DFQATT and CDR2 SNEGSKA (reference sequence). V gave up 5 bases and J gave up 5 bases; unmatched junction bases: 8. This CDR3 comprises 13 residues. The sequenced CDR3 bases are TGCAGTGCTCCTTGGACTAGGGGTGAGACC. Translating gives CSAPWTRGET. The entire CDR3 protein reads CSAPWTRGETQYF.

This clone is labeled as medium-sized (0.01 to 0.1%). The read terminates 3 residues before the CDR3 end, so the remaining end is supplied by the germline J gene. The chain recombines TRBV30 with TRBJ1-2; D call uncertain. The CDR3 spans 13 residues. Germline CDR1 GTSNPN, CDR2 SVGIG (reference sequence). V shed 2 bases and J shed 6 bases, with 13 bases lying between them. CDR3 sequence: CAWSKGPGNGYTF. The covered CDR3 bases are TGTGCCTGGAGTAAAGGGCCGGGGAATGGC.

The CDR3 protein is CASNDDIGTQETQYF. CDR3 DNA (partial): TGTGCCAGCAACGATGATATCGGGACTCAAGAGACC. The chain recombines TRBV7-9 with TRBJ2-5; a weak D match, TRBD2 (6 bases). The read gets to within 3 residues of the CDR3 end, and the germline J gene fills in the rest. The CDR3 runs to 15 residues. The V end lost 7 bases, the J end lost 2 bases, and 17 bases lay between the germline ends. Germline V gene data show CDR1 as SEHNR and CDR2 as FQNEAQ (reference sequence).

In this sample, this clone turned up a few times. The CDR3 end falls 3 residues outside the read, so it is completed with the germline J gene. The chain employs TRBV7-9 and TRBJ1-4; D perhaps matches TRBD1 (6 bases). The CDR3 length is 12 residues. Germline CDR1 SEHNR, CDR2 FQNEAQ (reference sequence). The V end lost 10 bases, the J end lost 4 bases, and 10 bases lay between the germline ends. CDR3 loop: CATTGLNEKLFF. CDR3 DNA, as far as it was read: TGTGCCACGACAGGCCTTAATGAAAAA.

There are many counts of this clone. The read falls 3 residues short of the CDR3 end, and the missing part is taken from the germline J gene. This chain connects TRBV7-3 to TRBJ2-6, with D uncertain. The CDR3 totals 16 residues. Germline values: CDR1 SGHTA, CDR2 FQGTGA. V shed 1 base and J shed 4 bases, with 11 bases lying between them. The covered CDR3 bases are TGTGCCAGCAGCTTAATAGCCGATAGGGGGGCCAACGTC. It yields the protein CASSLIADRGANV. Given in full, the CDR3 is CASSLIADRGANVLTF.

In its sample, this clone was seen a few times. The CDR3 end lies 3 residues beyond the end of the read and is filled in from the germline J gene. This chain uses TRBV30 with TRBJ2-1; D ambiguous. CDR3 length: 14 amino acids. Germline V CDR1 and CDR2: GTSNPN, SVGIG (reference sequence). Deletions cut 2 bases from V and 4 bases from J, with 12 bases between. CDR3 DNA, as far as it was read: TGTGCCTGGAGTAGGGTACAGTTATACAATGAG. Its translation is CAWSRVQLYNE. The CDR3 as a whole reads CAWSRVQLYNEQFF.

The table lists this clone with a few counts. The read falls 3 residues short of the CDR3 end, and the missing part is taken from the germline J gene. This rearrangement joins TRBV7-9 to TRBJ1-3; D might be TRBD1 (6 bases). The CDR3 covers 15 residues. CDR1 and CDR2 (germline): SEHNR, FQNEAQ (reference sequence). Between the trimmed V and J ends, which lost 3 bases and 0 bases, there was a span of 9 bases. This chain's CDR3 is CASSFQGSSGNTIYF. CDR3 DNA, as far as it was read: TGTGCCAGCAGCTTTCAGGGGAGCTCTGGAAACACC.

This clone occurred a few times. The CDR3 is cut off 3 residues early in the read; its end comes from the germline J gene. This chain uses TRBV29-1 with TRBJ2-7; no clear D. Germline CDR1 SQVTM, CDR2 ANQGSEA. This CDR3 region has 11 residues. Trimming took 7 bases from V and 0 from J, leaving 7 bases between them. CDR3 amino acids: CSATHSYEQYF. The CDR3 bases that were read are TGCAGCGCCACACACTCCTACGAG.

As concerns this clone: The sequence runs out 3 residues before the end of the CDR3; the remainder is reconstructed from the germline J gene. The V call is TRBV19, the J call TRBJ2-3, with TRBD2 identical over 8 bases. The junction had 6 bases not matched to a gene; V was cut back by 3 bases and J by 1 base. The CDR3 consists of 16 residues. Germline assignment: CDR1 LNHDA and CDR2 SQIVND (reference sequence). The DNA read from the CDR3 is TGTGCCAGTAGTATGATGGCCGGGGGGGGCACAGATACG. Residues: CASSMMAGGGTDT. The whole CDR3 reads CASSMMAGGGTDTQYF.

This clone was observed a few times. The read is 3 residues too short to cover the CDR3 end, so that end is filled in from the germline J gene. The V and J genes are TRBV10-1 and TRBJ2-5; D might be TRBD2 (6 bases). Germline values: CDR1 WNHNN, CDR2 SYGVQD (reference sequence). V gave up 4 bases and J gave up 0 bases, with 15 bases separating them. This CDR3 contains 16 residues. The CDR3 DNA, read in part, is TGCGCCAGCAGTGGGTCGCGGGGCCACTACCAAGAGACC. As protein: CASSGSRGHYQET. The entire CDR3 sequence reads CASSGSRGHYQETQYF.

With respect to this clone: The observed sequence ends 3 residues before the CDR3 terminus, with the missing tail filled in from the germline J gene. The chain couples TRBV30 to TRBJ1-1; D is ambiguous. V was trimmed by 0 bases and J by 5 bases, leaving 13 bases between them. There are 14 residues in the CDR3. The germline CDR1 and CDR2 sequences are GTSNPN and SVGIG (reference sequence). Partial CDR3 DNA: TGTGCCTGGAGTGTACCCACTTGGTTTACTGAA. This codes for CAWSVPTWFTE. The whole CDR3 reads CAWSVPTWFTEAFF. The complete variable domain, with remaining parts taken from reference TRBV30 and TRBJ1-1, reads SQTIHQWPATLVQPVGSPLSLECTVEGTSNPNLYWYRQAAGRGLQLLFYSVGIGQISSEVPQNLSASRPQDRQFILSSKKLLLSDSGFYLCAWSVPTWFTEAFFGQGTRLTVV.

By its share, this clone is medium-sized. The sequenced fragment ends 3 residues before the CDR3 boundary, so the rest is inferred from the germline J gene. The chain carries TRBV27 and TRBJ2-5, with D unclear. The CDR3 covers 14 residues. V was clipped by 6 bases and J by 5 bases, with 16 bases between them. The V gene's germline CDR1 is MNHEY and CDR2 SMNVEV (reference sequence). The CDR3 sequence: CASSPGGNGETQYF. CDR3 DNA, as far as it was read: TGTGCCAGCAGCCCCGGCGGTAACGGGGAGACC.

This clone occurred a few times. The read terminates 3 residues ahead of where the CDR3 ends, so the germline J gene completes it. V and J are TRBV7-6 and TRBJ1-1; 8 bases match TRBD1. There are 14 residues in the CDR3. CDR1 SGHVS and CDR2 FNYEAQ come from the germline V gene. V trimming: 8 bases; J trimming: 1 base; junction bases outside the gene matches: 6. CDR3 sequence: CASHLGTGNTEAFF. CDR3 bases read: TGTGCCAGCCATTTGGGGACAGGGAACACTGAA.

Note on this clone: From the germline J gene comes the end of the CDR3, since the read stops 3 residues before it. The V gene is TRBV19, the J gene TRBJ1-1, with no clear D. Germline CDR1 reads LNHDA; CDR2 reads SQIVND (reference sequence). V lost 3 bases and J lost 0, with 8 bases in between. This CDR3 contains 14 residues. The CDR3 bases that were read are TGTGCCAGTAGTATTGTCCCCATGAACACTGAA. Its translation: CASSIVPMNTE. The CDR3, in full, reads CASSIVPMNTEAFF.

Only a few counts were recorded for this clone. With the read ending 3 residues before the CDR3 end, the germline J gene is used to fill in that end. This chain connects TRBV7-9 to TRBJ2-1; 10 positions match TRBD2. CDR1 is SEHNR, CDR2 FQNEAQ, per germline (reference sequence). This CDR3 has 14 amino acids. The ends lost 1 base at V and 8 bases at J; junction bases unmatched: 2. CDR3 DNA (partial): TGTGCCAGCAGCTTAGTTCTAGCGGGGGATGAG. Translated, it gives CASSLVLAGDE. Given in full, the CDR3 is CASSLVLAGDEQFF.

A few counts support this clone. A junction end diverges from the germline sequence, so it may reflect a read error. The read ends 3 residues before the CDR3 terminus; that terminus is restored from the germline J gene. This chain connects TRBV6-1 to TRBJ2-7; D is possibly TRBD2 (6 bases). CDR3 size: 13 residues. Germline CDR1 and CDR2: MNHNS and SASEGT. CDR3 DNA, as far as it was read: TGTGCCAGCAGAGAAGGAGGGCGCTACGAG. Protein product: CASREGGRYE. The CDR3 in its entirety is CASREGGRYEQYF.

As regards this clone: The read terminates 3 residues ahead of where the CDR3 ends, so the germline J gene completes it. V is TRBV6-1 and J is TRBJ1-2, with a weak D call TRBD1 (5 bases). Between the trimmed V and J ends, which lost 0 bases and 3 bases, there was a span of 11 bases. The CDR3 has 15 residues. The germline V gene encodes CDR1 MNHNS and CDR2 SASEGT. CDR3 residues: CASSEAGGRDYGYTF. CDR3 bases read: TGTGCCAGCAGTGAAGCGGGGGGTCGGGACTATGGC.